This T cell receptor beta chain was found in a study of T cell repertoires in cytomegalovirus infection. The germline V and J ends were trimmed by 2 bases and 5 bases, with 21 bases remaining between them. The germline CDR1 and CDR2 sequences are SGHTA and FQGNSA. The CDR3 loop spans 18 amino acids. Via MiXCR, TCRdb re-called the reads, giving one row per CDR3 protein. The sample holds more than 400,000 distinct CDR3 sequences, 26% seen once. The specimen was PBMCs. This chain connects TRBV7-2 to TRBJ2-2; TRBD1 is a possible D gene (5 bases). This receptor was identified in a human donor in good health (CMV status not recorded). Some clones in this sample may be carry-over from other donors' samples. The CDR3 sequence: CASSLYPPGAGSTGELFF. The CDR3 nucleotides read TGTGCCAGCAGCTTATACCCCCCCGGAGCAGGGTCGACCGGGGAGCTGTTTTTT.